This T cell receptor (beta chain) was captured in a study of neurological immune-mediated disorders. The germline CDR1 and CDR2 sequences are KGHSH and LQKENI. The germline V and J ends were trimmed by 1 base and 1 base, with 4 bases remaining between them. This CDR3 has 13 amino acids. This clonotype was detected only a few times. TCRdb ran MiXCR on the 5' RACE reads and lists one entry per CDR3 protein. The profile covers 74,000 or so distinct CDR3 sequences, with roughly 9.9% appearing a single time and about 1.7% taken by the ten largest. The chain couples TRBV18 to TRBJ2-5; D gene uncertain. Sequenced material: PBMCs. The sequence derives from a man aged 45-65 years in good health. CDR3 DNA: TGTGCCAGCTCACCACGAGTCCAAGAGACCCAGTACTTC. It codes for CASSPRVQETQYF.